This T cell receptor (beta chain) derives from a study of T cell responses to AZD1222 COVID-19 vaccine. Overall study context: Samples with a second dose at about 4 or about 12 weeks were pooled together.

This clone has only a few counts. Its target is not known. The V gene lost 3 bases and the J gene lost 7 bases, with 10 bases spanning the gap. Germline values: CDR1 SGHAT, CDR2 FQNNGV. This CDR3 spans 12 amino acids. The data were produced by immunoSEQ multiplex PCR, yet TCRdb's version contains in-frame clones alone and is incomplete. Counted here are about 100,000 clones, about nine tenths occurring once; the ten biggest clones make up over 15%. The study, taken as a whole, reports: White British people made up most donors, females outnumbered males, and clonal diversity was possibly underestimated. The span of vaccine-associated CD4 TCRs extended across spike, with dominance at 160-218 and 743-854. When two AZD1222 doses had been given, Spike-specific TCR breadth and depth rose.

The origin of this receptor is an adult in good health. Sequenced here: peripheral blood, sampled on day 0 of AZD1222 vaccination. This chain connects TRBV11-2 to TRBJ2-7, with TRBD1 as a possible D gene (5 bases). The CDR3: CASSFPREEQYF. The CDR3, as DNA: TGTGCCAGCAGCTTCCCCAGGGAAGAGCAGTACTTC.